This T cell receptor beta chain was identified in a study of cytomegalovirus exposure and HLA in healthy donors. Germline CDR1 reads SGHAT; CDR2 reads FQNNGV. V lost 3 bases and J lost 1, with 18 bases in between. The CDR3 sequence is 17 residues long. Study-level findings and limits: TCR beta V- and J-gene trimming was later associated with a missense DCLRE1C variant.

PCR was performed using 60 Vbeta and 13 Jbeta primers. The repertoire was sequenced with immunoSEQ multiplex PCR; TCRdb's copy has only in-frame clones and lacks some. This sample has approximately 150,000 clones; about 82% occur once, and the top ten carry around 6.7%. A remark on this clone: Its target is not known.

The TCR sequence derives from a woman aged 25 to 39 in good health and CMV-seropositive. This chain joins TRBV11-2 and TRBJ1-1; no clear D. The sequencing sample was made of PBMCs. CDR3 coding DNA: TGTGCCAGCAGCTTGAGGGAAGGAGTAGTCGGGAACACTGAAGCTTTCTTT. It encodes CASSLREGVVGNTEAFF.